The subject of this entry is one T cell receptor beta chain. This clonotype was observed a handful of times. Its antigen is not yet known. Per-base quality was not reported, and no clone a single base away is much larger than it. The entry originates in a study of T cell repertoires in cytomegalovirus infection (dated by TCRdb to between 2018 and 2021). The study in broad terms: Alongside well-studied HLA-B-restricted epitopes, the peptide stimulations were aimed at recently identified HLA-C-restricted CMV epitopes, whose presentation resists viral immunomodulation. Donor HLA type was relevant to the analysis, because carriage of CMV infection together with the matching HLA type was indicated by public TCR beta signatures.

Reading the label with the study, this specimen's treatment or condition is: in vitro stimulation with specific CMV peptide epitopes to enrich CMV-specific T cells. Study-wide conclusions, independent of this receptor: The ex vivo response was dominated by HLA-C-restricted CMV-specific TCR beta clonotypes, and the single most frequent clonotype in two of eight donors was supplied by these HLA-C-restricted clonotypes. Carriers of CMV infection plus the relevant HLA type were discriminated by the cumulative frequency of public TCR beta family members in the study cohort and in an independent roughly 380-donor cohort.

Data came from an Illumina HiSeq 1500. TCRdb reanalyzed the raw reads on its own, using fastp at Q25 for trimming and MiXCR for clone calling, and kept in-frame beta chains. For every CDR3 protein sequence, its rows merge into one entry that carries the most common genes and DNA. This sample lists 450,000 to 600,000 distinct CDR3 sequences; approximately 40% were detected once. The ten largest clonotypes hold just under 45% of the sample. The junction carries 21 bases between V and J, which are trimmed by 6 bases and 12 bases respectively. Including the terminal cysteine and phenylalanine, the CDR3 comprises 13 residues. Of all the DNA, just the CDR3 is kept, 39 bases in frame from base 1. The germline V gene gives CDR1 as SNHLY and CDR2 as FYNNEI.

This TCR was recovered from a human donor in good health (CMV status not recorded). Some clones in this sample may be carry-over from other donors' samples. The sequence links TRBV2 to TRBJ2-7; TRBD2 is a weak D gene call, 6 bases matching. The sample was cultured PBMCs, taken from culture after CMV antigen stimulation. CDR3 protein: CASRRPGTAVRYF. Here is the DNA: TGTGCCAGCAGGCGTCCCGGGACTGCTGTGAGGTACTTC.